The T cell receptor (beta chain) described here comes from a study of pediatric ulcerative colitis. Per germline, CDR1 PRHDT and CDR2 FYEKMQ (reference sequence). With 1 base removed from V and 0 bases from J, the gap between germline ends came to 9 bases. The length of the CDR3 is 15 residues. The data were produced by immunoSEQ multiplex PCR, yet TCRdb's version contains in-frame clones alone and is incomplete. Of about 36,000 clones listed, less than 85% are singletons. At colonoscopy, a blood sample was also collected. The chain uses TRBV13 and TRBJ1-2; TRBD1 might be the D (6 bases). This TCR came from a girl aged 10 to 17 with moderate ulcerative colitis. Sequences were obtained from blood. The CDR3 sequence: CASSLDRATNYGYTF. The CDR3 coding sequence is TGTGCCAGCAGCTTAGACAGGGCTACTAACTATGGCTACACCTTC.